This T cell receptor beta chain emerged from a study of blood T cell repertoires in COVID-19. This CDR3 region has 15 residues. Per germline, CDR1 LNHNV and CDR2 YYDKDF (reference sequence). V lost 1 base and J 7 bases, leaving 14 bases between the germline ends. Per the study methods: Quantification of nucleated cells was approximated via reference gene primer amplification. Assay used: immunoSEQ multiplex PCR; TCRdb lists only in-frame clones, some missing. That table furnishes V, J and clone size, whereas the DNA furnished D and trimming. The sample has over 200,000 clones; 85% to 90% are singletons.

This chain uses TRBV15 with TRBJ1-5; a weak D match, TRBD1 (5 bases). Sequencing was done on a sample of peripheral blood. This receptor was obtained from a man aged 50 to 59 with COVID-19, enrolled during active disease. CDR3 residues: CATSRGGGLGQPQHF. CDR3 coding DNA: TGTGCCACCAGCAGAGGCGGGGGGTTGGGGCAGCCCCAGCATTTT.